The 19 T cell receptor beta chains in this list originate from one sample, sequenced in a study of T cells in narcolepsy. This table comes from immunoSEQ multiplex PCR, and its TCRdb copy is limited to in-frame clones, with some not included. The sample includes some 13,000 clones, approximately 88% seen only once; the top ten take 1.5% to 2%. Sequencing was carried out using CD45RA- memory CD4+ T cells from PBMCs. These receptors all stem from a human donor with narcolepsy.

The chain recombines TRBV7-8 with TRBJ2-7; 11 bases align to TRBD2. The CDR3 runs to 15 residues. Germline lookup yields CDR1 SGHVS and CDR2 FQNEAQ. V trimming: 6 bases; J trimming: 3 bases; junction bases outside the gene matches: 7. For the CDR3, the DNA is TGTGCCAGCAGGCTAACCGGGACTAGCGGCTACGAGCAGTACTTC. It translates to CASRLTGTSGYEQYF.

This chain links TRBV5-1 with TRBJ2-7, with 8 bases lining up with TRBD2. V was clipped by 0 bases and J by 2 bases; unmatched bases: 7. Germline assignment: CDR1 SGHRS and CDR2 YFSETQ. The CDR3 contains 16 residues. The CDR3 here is CASSLVRGRPAYEQYF. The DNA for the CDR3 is TGCGCCAGCAGCTTGGTGCGCGGGAGGCCTGCCTACGAGCAGTACTTC.

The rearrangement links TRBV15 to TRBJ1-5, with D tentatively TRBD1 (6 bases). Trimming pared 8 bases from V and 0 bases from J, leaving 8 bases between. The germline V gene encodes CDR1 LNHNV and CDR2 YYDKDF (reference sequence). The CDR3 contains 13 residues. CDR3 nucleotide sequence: TGTGCCACCCGGGACACTAGCAATCAGCCCCAGCATTTT. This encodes CATRDTSNQPQHF.

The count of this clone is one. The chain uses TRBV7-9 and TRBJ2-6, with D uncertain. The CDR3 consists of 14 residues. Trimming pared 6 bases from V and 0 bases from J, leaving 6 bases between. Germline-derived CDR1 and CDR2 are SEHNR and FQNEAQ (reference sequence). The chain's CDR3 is CASRRSSGANVLTF. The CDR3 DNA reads TGTGCCAGCAGGCGTAGCTCTGGGGCCAACGTCCTGACTTTC.

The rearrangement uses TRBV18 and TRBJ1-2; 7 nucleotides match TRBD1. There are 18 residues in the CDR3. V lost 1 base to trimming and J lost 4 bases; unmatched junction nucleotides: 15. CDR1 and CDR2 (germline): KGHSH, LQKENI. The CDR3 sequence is CASSPREAGTAVGYGYTF. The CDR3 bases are TGTGCCAGCTCACCACGGGAAGCCGGGACAGCGGTGGGCTATGGCTACACCTTC.

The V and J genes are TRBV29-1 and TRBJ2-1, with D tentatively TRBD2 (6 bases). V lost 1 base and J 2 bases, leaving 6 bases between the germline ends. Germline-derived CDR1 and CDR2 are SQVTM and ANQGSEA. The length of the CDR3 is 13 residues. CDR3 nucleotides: TGCAGCGTTGAAGCGGGAGCCTACAATGAGCAGTTCTTC. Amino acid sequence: CSVEAGAYNEQFF.

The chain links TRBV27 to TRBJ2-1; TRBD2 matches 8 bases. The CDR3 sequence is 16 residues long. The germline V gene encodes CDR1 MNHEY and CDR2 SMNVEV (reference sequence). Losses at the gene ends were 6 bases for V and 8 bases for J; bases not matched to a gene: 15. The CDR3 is CASSPQARAGGHEQFF. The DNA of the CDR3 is TGTGCCAGCAGCCCACAGGCCCGCGCGGGGGGCCATGAGCAGTTCTTC.

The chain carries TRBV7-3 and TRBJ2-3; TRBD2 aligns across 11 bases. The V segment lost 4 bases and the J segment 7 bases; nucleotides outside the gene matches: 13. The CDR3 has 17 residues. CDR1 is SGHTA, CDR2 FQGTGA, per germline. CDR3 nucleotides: TGTGCCAGCAGCTCCTCCGGGACTAGCGGTTATGTGAATACGCAGTATTTT. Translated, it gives CASSSSGTSGYVNTQYF.

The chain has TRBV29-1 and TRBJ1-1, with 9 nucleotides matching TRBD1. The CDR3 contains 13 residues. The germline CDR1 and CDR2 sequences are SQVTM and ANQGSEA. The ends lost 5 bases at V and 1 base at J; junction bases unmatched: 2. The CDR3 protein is CSVRQGGNTEAFF. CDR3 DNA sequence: TGCAGCGTTCGACAGGGGGGGAACACTGAAGCTTTCTTT.

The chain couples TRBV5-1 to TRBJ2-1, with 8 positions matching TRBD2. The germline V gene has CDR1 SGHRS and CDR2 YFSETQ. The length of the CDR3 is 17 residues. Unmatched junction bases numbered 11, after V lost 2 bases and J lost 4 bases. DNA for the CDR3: TGCGCCAGCAGCTTCACTAGCGGTCTATCCCTTTACAATGAGCAGTTCTTC. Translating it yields CASSFTSGLSLYNEQFF.

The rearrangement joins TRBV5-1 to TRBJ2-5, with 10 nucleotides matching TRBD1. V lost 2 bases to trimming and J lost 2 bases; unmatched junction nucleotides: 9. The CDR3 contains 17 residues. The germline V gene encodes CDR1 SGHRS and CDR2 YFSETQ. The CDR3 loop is CASSLTGTGDLQETQYF. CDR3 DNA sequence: TGCGCCAGCAGCTTAACCGGGACAGGGGACCTACAAGAGACCCAGTACTTC.

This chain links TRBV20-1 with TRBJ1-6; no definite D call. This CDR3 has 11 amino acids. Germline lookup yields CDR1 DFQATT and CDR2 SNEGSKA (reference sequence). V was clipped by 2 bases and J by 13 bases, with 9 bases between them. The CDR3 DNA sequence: TGCAGTGCTAGAAGCGGTAGGCCCCTCCACTTT. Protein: CSARSGRPLHF.

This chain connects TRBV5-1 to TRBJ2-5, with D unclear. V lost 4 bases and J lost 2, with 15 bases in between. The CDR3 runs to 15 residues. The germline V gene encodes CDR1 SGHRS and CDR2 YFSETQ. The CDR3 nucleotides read TGCGCCAGCAGCCCAGGTGCACAATGGCAAGAGACCCAGTACTTC. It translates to CASSPGAQWQETQYF.

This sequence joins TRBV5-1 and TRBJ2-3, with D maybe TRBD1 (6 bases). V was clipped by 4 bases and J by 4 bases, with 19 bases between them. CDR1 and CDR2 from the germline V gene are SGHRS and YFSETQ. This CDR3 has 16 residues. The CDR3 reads CASSQIQGVSSDTQYF. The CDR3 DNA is TGCGCCAGCAGCCAAATACAGGGAGTATCTTCAGATACGCAGTATTTT.

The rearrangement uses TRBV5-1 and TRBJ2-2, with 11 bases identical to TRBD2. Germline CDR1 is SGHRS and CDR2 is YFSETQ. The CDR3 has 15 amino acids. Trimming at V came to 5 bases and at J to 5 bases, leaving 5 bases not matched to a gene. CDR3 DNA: TGCGCCAGCAGTGATACTAGCGGGGGAACCGGGGAGCTGTTTTTT. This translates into CASSDTSGGTGELFF.

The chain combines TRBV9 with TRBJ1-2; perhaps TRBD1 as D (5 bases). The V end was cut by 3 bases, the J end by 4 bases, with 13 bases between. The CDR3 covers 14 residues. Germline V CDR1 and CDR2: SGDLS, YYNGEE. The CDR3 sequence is CASSAEQGLYGYTF. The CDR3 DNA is TGTGCCAGCAGCGCGGAGCAGGGACTCTATGGCTACACCTTC.

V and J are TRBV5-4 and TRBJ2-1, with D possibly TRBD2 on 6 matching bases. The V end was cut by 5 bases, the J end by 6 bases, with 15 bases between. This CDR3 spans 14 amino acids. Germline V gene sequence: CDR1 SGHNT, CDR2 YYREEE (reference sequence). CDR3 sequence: CASRASANVNEQFF. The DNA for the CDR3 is TGTGCCAGCAGGGCTAGCGCAAACGTCAATGAGCAGTTCTTC.

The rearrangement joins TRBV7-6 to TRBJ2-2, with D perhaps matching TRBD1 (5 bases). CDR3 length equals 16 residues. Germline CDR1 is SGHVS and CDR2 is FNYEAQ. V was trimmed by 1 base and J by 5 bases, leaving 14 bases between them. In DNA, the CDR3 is TGTGCCAGCAGCTTAGGAGTGCAGGGTCCGACCGGGGAGCTGTTTTTT. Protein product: CASSLGVQGPTGELFF.

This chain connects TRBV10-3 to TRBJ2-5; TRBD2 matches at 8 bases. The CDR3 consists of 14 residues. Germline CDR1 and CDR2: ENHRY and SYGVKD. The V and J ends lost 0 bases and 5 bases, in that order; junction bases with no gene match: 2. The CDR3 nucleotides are TGTGCCATCAGTGAGTCGACGGGAGGGGAGACCCAGTACTTC. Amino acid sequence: CAISESTGGETQYF.